Below, one TCR beta chain is given with its context. Clones were sequenced by immunoSEQ multiplex PCR, and TCRdb holds only the in-frame ones, with some missing. The table lists roughly 100,000 clones, around 95% of them singletons, with 0.22% in the top ten. The data were obtained in a study of technical replicates of blood from a few donors. V was clipped by 5 bases and J by 2 bases; unmatched bases: 1. This CDR3 region has 13 residues. Looked up from germline, CDR1 is SGHTA and CDR2 is FQGNSA. The chain recombines TRBV7-2 with TRBJ2-5; TRBD2 matches at 8 bases. This receptor was taken from a human donor in good health. Source material: T cells isolated from PBMCs. CDR3 DNA: TGTGCCAGCAGCCGGGGGGGTCAAGAGACCCAGTACTTC. This translates into CASSRGGQETQYF.